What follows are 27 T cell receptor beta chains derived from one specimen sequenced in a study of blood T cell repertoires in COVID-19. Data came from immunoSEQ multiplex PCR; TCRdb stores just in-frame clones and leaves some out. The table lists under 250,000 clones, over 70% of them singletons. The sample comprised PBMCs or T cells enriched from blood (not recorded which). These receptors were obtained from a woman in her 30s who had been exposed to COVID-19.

In DNA form, the CDR3 reads TGTGCCAGCAGGACCTTCAAAGCGCCTAGCGGGGGGAACACCGGGGAGCTGTTTTTT. Translating gives CASRTFKAPSGGNTGELFF. V gene TRBV11-2 combines with J gene TRBJ2-2, with TRBD2 matching 10 bases. Per germline, CDR1 SGHAT and CDR2 FQNNGV. V shed 6 bases and J 1 base; nucleotides not matched to a gene: 14. The CDR3 length is 19 residues.

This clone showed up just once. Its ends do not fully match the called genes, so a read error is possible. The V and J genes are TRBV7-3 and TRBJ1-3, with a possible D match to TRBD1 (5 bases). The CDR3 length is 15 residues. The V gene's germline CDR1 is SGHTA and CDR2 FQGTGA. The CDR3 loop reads CASSLTGTEGNTIYF. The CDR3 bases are TGTGCCAGCAGCCTAACCGGGACTGAAGGAAACACCATATATTTT.

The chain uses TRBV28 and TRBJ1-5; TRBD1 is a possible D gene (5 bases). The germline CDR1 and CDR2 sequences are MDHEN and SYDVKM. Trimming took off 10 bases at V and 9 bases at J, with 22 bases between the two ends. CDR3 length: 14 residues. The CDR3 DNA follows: TGTGCCACCACAGGCCTTCAAGGAATAAGGCCCCAGCATTTT. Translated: CATTGLQGIRPQHF.

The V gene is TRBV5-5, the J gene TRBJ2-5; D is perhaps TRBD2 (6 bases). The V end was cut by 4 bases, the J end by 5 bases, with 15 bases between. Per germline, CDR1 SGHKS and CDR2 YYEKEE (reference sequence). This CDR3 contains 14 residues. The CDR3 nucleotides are TGTGCCAGCAGCCGCCCTGGGGGGTCTGAGACCCAGTACTTC. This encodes CASSRPGGSETQYF.

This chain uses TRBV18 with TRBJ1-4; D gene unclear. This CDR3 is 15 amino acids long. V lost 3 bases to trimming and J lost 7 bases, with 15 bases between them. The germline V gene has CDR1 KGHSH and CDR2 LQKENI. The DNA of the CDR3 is TGTGCCAGCTCACCCCTGGCGGGTGAAGGTGAAAAACTGTTTTTT. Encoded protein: CASSPLAGEGEKLFF.

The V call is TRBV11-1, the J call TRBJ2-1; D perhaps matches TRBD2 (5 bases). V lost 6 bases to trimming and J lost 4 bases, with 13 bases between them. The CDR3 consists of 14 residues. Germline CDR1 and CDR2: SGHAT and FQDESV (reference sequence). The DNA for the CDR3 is TGTGCCAGCAGTCGGAGGCAGGTGTACAATGAGCAGTTCTTC. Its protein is CASSRRQVYNEQFF. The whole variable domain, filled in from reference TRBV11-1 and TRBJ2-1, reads EAEVAQSPRYKITEKSQAVAFWCDPISGHATLYWYRQILGQGPELLVQFQDESVVDDSQLPKDRFSAERLKGVDSTLKIQPAELGDSAMYLCASSRRQVYNEQFFGPGTRLTVL.

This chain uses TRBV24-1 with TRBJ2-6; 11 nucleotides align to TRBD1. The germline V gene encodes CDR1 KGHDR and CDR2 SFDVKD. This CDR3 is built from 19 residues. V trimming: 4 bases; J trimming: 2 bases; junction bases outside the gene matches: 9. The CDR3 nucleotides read TGTGCCACCAGTGACCGGACAGGGGGCGGCCTACCTGGGGCCAACGTCCTGACTTTC. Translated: CATSDRTGGGLPGANVLTF.

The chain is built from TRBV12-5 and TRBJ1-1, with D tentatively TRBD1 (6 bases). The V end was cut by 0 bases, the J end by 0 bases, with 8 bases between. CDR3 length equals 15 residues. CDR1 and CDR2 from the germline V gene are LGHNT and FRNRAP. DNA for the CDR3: TGTGCTAGTGGTTTGGTACAGGGAATGAACACTGAAGCTTTCTTT. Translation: CASGLVQGMNTEAFF.

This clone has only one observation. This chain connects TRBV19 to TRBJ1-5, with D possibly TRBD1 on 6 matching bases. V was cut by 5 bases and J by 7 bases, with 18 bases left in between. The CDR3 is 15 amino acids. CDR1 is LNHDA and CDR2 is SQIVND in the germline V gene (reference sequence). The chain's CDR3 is CASSLRRGMGQPQHF. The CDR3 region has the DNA TGTGCCAGTAGTCTCCGCAGGGGAATGGGACAGCCCCAGCATTTT.

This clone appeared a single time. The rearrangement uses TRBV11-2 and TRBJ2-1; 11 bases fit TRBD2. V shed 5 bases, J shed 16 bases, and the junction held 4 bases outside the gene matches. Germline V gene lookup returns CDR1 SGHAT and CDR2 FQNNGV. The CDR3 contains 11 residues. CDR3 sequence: CASSVSGRAFF. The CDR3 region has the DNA TGTGCCAGCAGCGTTAGCGGGAGGGCCTTCTTC.

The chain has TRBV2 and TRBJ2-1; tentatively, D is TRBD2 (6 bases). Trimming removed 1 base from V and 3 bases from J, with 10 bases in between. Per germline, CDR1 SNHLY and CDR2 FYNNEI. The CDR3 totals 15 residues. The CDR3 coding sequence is TGTGCCAGCAGTGAAGAGGGAGGTGTCTACAATGAGCAGTTCTTC. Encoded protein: CASSEEGGVYNEQFF.

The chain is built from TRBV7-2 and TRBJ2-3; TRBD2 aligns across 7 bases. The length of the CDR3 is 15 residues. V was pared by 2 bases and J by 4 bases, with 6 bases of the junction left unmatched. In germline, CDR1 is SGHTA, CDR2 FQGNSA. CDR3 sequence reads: CASSLRAGDPDTQYF. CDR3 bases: TGTGCCAGCAGCTTAAGGGCGGGGGACCCAGATACGCAGTATTTT.

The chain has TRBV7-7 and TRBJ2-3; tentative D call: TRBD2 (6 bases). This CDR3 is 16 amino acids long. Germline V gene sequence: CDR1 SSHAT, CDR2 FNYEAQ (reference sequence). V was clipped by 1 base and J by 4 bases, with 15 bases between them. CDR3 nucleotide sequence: TGTGCCAGCAGCTTAGTTGCGGGGAAGTGGGCAGATACGCAGTATTTT. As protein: CASSLVAGKWADTQYF.

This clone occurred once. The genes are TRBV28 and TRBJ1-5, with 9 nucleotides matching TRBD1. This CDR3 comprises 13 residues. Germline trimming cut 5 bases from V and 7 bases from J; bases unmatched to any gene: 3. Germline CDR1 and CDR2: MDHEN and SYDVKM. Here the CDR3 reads CASSGQGRQPQHF. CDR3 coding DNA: TGTGCCAGCAGTGGACAGGGGAGACAGCCCCAGCATTTT.

The CDR3 protein is CASSVATGSTDTQYF. The CDR3 DNA reads TGTGCCAGCAGTGTAGCAACAGGTAGCACAGATACGCAGTATTTT. The chain has TRBV25-1 and TRBJ2-3; D may be TRBD1 (5 bases). V was clipped by 4 bases and J by 0 bases, with 11 bases between them. Germline CDR1 is MGHDK and CDR2 is SYGVNS. The CDR3 is 15 residues long.

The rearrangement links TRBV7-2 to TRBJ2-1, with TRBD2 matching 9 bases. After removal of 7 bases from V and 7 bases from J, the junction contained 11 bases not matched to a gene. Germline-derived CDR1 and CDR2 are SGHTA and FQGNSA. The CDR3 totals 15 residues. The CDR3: CASTDPGTSWNEQFF. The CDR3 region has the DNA TGTGCCAGCACCGACCCCGGGACTAGCTGGAATGAGCAGTTCTTC.

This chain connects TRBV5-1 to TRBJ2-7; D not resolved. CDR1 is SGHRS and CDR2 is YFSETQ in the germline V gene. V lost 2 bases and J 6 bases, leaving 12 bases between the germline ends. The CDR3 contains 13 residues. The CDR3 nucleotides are TGCGCCAGCAGCTTTGAGCTCTCGTTCGAGCAGTACTTC. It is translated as CASSFELSFEQYF.

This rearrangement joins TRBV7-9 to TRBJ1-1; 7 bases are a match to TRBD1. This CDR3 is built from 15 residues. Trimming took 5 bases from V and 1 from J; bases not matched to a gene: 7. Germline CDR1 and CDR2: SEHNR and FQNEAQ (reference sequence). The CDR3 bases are TGTGCCAGCAGCGCCGGGACAGCATCGAACACTGAAGCTTTCTTT. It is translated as CASSAGTASNTEAFF.

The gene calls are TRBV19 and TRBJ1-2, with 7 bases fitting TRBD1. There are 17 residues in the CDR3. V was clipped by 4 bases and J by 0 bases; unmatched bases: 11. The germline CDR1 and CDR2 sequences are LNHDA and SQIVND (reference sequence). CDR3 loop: CASSREPLTGANYGYTF. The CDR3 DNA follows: TGTGCCAGTAGTAGAGAACCCCTTACAGGGGCTAACTATGGCTACACCTTC. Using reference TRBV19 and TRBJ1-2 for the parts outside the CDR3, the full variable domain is DGGITQSPKYLFRKEGQNVTLSCEQNLNHDAMYWYRQDPGQGLRLIYYSQIVNDFQKGDIAEGYSVSREKKESFPLTVTSAQKNPTAFYLCASSREPLTGANYGYTFGSGTRLTVV.

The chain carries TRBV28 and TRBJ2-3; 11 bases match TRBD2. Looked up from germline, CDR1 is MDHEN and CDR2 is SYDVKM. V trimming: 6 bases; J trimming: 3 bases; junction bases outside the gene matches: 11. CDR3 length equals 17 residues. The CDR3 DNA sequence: TGTGCCAGCAGCCCCCCGAGAACTAGCGGGAGTACAGATACGCAGTATTTT. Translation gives CASSPPRTSGSTDTQYF.

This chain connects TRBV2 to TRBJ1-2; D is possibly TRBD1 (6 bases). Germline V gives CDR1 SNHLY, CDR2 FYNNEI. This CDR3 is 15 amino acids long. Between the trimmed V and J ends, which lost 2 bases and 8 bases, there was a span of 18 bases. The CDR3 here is CASSEHKMGQKGYTF. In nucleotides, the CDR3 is TGTGCCAGCAGTGAACATAAGATGGGACAAAAAGGCTACACCTTC.

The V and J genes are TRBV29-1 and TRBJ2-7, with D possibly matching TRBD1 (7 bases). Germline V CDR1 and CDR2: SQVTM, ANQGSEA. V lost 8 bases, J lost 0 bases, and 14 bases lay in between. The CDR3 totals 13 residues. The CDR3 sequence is CSIRGTASYEQYF. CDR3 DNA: TGCAGCATCCGCGGGACAGCCTCCTACGAGCAGTACTTC.

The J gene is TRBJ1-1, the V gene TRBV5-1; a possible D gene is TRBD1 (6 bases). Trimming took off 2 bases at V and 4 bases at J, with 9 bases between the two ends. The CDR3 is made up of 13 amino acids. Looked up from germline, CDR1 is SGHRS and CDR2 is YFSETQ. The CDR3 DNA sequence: TGCGCCAGCAGCTTTTCAGGGGCCACTGAAGCTTTCTTT. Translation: CASSFSGATEAFF.

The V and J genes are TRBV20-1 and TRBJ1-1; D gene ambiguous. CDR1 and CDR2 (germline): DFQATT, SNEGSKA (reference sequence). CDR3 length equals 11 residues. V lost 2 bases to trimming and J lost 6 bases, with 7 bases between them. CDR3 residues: CSARPFSEAFF. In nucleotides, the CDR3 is TGCAGTGCTAGACCCTTTTCTGAAGCTTTCTTT.

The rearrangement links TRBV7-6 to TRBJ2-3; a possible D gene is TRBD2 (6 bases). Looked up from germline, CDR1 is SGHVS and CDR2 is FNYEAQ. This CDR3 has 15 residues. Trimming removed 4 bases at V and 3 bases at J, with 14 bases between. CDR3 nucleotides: TGTGCCAGCAGCTCTTCTAGCGCCCTTACAGATACGCAGTATTTT. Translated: CASSSSSALTDTQYF.

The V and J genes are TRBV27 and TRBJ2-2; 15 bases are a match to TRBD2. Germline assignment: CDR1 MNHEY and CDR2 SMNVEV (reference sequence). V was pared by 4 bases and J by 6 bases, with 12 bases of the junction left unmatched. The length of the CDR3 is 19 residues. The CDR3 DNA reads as TGTGCCAGCAGTTCACACGGACTAGCGGGAGGGCCGTTCTCCGGGGAGCTGTTTTTT. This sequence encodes CASSSHGLAGGPFSGELFF.

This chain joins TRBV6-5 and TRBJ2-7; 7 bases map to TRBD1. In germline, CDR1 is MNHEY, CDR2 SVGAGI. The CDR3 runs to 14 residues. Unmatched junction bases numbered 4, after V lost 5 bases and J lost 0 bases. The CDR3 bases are TGTGCCAGCAGTACACAGGGGACCTCCTACGAGCAGTACTTC. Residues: CASSTQGTSYEQYF.